This entry lists 11 T cell receptor beta chains sequenced from one sample in a study of early T cells in non-severe SARS-CoV-2 infection. TCRdb analysed the 5' RACE reads with MiXCR anew, one entry per CDR3 protein. Seen here are approximately 28,000 distinct CDR3 sequences, 5% to 6.5% observed once, and the top ten hold under 5%. Sequencing was done on a sample of whole blood. The receptors were gathered from an adult who was a healthcare worker with PCR-confirmed SARS-CoV-2 infection or an uninfected control (not recorded which).

This clonotype was seen many times. The chain has TRBV27 and TRBJ1-5; 7 bases agree with TRBD1. The CDR3 is made up of 16 amino acids. CDR1 and CDR2 from the germline V gene are MNHEY and SMNVEV (reference sequence). The junction had 8 bases not matched to a gene; V was cut back by 6 bases and J by 0 bases. The CDR3 loop reads CASRVGRQGSNQPQHF. CDR3 DNA: TGTGCCAGCAGGGTAGGGCGACAGGGTAGCAATCAGCCCCAGCATTTT.

This clonotype was detected ten times or more. V and J are TRBV10-1 and TRBJ1-5; no reliable D call. The CDR3 covers 13 residues. The V end was cut by 2 bases, the J end by 3 bases, with 5 bases between. Germline values: CDR1 WNHNN, CDR2 SYGVQD (reference sequence). As DNA, the CDR3 is TGCGCCAGCAGTGAGGGGTTCAATCAGCCCCAGCATTTT. Its translation: CASSEGFNQPQHF.

This clonotype has ten or more counts. DNA for the CDR3: TGTGCCAGCAGGACAGGGGACCTACTAGGAGATACGCAGTATTTT. Its protein product is CASRTGDLLGDTQYF. The genes are TRBV28 and TRBJ2-3, with TRBD1 matching over 8 bases. The trim removed 6 bases at V and 5 bases at J, leaving 10 bases unmatched. Germline values: CDR1 MDHEN, CDR2 SYDVKM. The CDR3 totals 15 residues. The variable domain in full, with the rest retrieved from reference TRBV28 and TRBJ2-3, is DVKVTQSSRYLVKRTGEKVFLECVQDMDHENMFWYRQDPGLGLRLIYFSYDVKMKEKGDIPEGYSVSREKKERFSLILESASTNQTSMYLCASRTGDLLGDTQYFGPGTRLTVL.

This clonotype was seen ten or more times. The chain links TRBV3-1 to TRBJ2-4; D is perhaps TRBD1 or TRBD2 (6 bases each). CDR1 is LGHDT and CDR2 is YNNKEL in the germline V gene (reference sequence). V was pared by 1 base and J by 7 bases, with 14 bases between. CDR3 length equals 15 residues. The CDR3 bases are TGTGCCAGCAGCCAAGTGAGGGGGGCCCGGAACATTCAGTACTTC. It specifies CASSQVRGARNIQYF.

This clonotype was seen a handful of times. The chain uses TRBV25-1 and TRBJ1-1; the D gene is possibly TRBD1 (5 bases). CDR1 is MGHDK, CDR2 SYGVNS, per germline. The ends were cut back, 2 bases at V and 5 bases at J, with 9 bases in the middle. The CDR3 has 13 amino acids. The CDR3: CASSEPGWTEAFF. CDR3 sequence (DNA): TGTGCCAGCAGTGAACCAGGGTGGACTGAAGCTTTCTTT.

This clonotype showed up just once. This chain joins TRBV5-1 and TRBJ2-7, with D perhaps assigned TRBD1 or TRBD2 (5 bases each). CDR3 length: 14 residues. Germline lookup yields CDR1 SGHRS and CDR2 YFSETQ. V shed 1 base and J shed 2 bases, with 10 bases lying between them. In DNA, the CDR3 is TGCGCCAGCAGCTTGTTGAGGGGCCCCTACGAGCAGTACTTC. Translated: CASSLLRGPYEQYF.

This clonotype has just one count. The chain carries TRBV20-1 and TRBJ2-3, with 12 nucleotides matching TRBD2. The germline gives CDR1 DFQATT, CDR2 SNEGSKA (reference sequence). The CDR3 spans 14 residues. The ends lost 6 bases at V and 5 bases at J; junction bases unmatched: 6. CDR3 sequence reads: CSAATSGGRDTQYF. Written as DNA, the CDR3 is TGCAGTGCGGCCACTAGCGGGGGGAGAGATACGCAGTATTTT.

V gene TRBV27 combines with J gene TRBJ2-7, with 9 bases fitting TRBD2. In germline, CDR1 is MNHEY, CDR2 SMNVEV (reference sequence). This CDR3 contains 14 residues. V dropped 8 bases and J dropped 3; count of bases not matched to a gene: 8. The CDR3 bases are TGTGCCAGCTCCTTAGCGGGGGTCGGCTACGAGCAGTACTTC. This gives the protein CASSLAGVGYEQYF.

This clonotype was found many times. The V gene is TRBV29-1, the J gene TRBJ1-2, with D possibly being TRBD1 (5 bases). Germline V gene sequence: CDR1 SQVTM, CDR2 ANQGSEA. V was clipped by 0 bases and J by 4 bases, with 9 bases between them. CDR3 length equals 13 residues. CDR3 sequence reads: CSVEDQTGYGYTF. CDR3 nucleotides: TGCAGCGTTGAAGATCAAACAGGCTATGGCTACACCTTC.

The table lists this clonotype with a few counts. The V gene is TRBV7-9, the J gene TRBJ2-7, with a tentative D call TRBD2 (5 bases). The germline V gene encodes CDR1 SEHNR and CDR2 FQNEAQ (reference sequence). The CDR3 is 15 residues long. The V end was cut by 5 bases, the J end by 0 bases, with 14 bases between. The CDR3 loop is CASSQFSGSSYEQYF. The CDR3 DNA follows: TGTGCCAGCAGCCAATTTTCGGGGAGCTCCTACGAGCAGTACTTC.

Many counts were recorded for this clonotype. V and J are TRBV14 and TRBJ1-5; D is unclear. The CDR3 has 12 amino acids. Trimming removed 1 base at V and 6 bases at J, with 4 bases between. Germline V lookup: CDR1 SGHDN, CDR2 FVKESK. For the CDR3, the DNA is TGTGCCAGCAGCCAAGGTGCTCAGCCCCAGCATTTT. Translated: CASSQGAQPQHF.